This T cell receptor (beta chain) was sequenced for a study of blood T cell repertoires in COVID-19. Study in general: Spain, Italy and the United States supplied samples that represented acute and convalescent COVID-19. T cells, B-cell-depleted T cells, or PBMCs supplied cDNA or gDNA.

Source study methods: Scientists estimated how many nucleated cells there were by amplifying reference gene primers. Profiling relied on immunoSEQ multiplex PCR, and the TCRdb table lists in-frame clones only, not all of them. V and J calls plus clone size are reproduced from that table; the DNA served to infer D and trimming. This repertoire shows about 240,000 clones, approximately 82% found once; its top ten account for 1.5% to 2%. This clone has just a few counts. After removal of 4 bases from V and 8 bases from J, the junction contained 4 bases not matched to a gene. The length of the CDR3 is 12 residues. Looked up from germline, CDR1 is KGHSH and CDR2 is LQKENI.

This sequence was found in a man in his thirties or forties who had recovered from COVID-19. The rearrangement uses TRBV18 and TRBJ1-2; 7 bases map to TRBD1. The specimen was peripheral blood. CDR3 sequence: CASSQQGSGYTF. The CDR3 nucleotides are TGTGCCAGCTCACAACAGGGGTCGGGCTACACCTTC.